The subject of this entry is one TCR beta chain. This sample is drawn from a study of blood T cell repertoires in COVID-19. Germline V gene lookup returns CDR1 SGHAT and CDR2 FQNNGV. There are 16 residues in the CDR3. The trim removed 5 bases at V and 5 bases at J, leaving 8 bases unmatched. The data were produced by immunoSEQ multiplex PCR, yet TCRdb's version contains in-frame clones alone and is incomplete. Of hundreds of thousands of clones detected, roughly 89% appear once; the ten largest clones hold more than 9%. This chain uses TRBV11-2 with TRBJ2-5, with 13 positions matching TRBD2. The sequenced sample consisted of PBMCs or T cells enriched from blood (not recorded which). This TCR came from a woman aged 30 to 39 who had recovered from COVID-19. The CDR3 loop reads CASSIGTSGTGETQYF. The CDR3 DNA sequence: TGTGCCAGCAGCATCGGGACTAGCGGGACGGGGGAGACCCAGTACTTC.